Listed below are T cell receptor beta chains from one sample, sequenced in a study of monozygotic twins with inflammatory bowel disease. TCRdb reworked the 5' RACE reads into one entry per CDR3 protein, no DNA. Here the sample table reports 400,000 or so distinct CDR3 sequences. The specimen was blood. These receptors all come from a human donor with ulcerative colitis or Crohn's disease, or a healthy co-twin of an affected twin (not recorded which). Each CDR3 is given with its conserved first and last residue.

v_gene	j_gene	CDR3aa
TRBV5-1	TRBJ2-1	CASGPTPNTYNEQFF
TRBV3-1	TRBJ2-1	CASSQPQGNEQFF
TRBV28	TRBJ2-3	CASSLRSYLDTDTQYF
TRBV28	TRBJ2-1	CAERGGGDNEQFF
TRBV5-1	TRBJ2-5	CASSLQSETQYF
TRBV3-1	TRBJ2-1	CASSPTFGVEQFF
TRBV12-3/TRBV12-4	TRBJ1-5	CASRTKTGNQPQHF
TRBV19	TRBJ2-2	CASSIRAGETGELFF
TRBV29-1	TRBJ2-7	CSVEQGTGEQYF
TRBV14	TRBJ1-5	CASSHSETVERQPQHF
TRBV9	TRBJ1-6	CASSVAAGDHSPLHF
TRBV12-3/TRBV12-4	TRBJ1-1	CASSPSGGGTEAFF
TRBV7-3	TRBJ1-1	CASSLGITGTEAFF
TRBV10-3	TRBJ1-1	CAIKTGEMNTEAFF
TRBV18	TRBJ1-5	CASSTDRASINQPQHF
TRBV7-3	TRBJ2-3	CASSLTSGSYGDTQYF
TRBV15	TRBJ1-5	CATSRDRGLNQPQHF
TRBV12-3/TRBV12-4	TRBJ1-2	CASSFRGADYGYTF
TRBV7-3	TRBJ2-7	CASSLKASGGHEQYF
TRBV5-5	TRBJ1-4	CASSLVAEKLFF
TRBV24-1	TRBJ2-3	CATSDATPGGPDTQYF
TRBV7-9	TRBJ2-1	CASSYWTDSNEQFF
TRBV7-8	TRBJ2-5	CASIAGVKETQYF
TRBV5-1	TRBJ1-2	CASSLAQGYHHGHGYTF
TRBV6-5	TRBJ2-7	CASSYSASPGSYEQYF
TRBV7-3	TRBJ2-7	CASSHSAGDEQYF
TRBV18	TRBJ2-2	CASSRPGRITGELFF
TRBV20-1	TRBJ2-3	CSASKLLGLAGGPTDTQYF
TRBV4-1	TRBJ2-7	CASSQGEGRGEYF
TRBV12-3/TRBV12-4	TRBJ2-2	CASSDGNSPGELFF
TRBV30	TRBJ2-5	CAWKPVETQYF
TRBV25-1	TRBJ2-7	CASSGLGNEQYF
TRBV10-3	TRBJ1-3	CAISGGGQGLTGNTIYF
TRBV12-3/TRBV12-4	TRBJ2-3	CASSLLILASTDTQYF
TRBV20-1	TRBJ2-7	CSARLPASGGEQYF